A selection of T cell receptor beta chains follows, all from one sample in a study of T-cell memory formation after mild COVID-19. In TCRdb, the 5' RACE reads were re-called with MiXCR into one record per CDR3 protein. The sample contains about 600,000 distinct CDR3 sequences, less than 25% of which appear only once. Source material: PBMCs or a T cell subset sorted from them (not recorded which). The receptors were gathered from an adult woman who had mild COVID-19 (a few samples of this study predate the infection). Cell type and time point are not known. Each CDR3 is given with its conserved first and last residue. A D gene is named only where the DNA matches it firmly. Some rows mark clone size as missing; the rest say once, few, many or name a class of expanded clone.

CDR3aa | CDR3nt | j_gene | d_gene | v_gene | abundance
CASSLVAGGEDTQYF | TGTGCCAGCAGCTTAGTGGCGGGGGGCGAAGATACGCAGTATTTT | TRBJ2-3 | TRBD2 | TRBV7-2 | few
CASSQWGGGYNEQFF | TGTGCCAGCAGCCAATGGGGCGGGGGCTACAATGAGCAGTTCTTC | TRBJ2-1 | TRBD2 | TRBV12-3/TRBV12-4 | NA
CSVETRGQVQLNTEAFF | TGCAGCGTTGAAACTCGGGGACAGGTTCAACTAAACACTGAAGCTTTCTTT | TRBJ1-1 | TRBD1 | TRBV29-1 | NA
CSALKRQANEKLFF | TGCAGTGCTCTGAAAAGACAGGCTAATGAAAAACTGTTTTTT | TRBJ1-4 | NA | TRBV20-1 | NA
CASRQTFRGELFF | TGTGCCAGCAGACAAACATTCAGAGGGGAGCTGTTTTTT | TRBJ2-2 | NA | TRBV12-3/TRBV12-4 | few
CASSQDRGYQETQYF | TGTGCCAGCAGCCAAGATCGCGGGTACCAAGAGACCCAGTACTTC | TRBJ2-5 | NA | TRBV3-1 | few
CASTEGQYNSPLHF | TGTGCCAGTACCGAGGGACAATATAATTCACCCCTCCACTTT | TRBJ1-6 | NA | TRBV19 | few
CASSPVWTGDYSNQPQHF | TGTGCCAGCAGCCCGGTTTGGACAGGGGATTATAGCAATCAGCCCCAGCATTTT | TRBJ1-5 | TRBD1 | TRBV7-8 | NA
CASSQDSLRGSYPGELFF | TGCGCCAGCAGCCAAGACTCACTCCGCGGGAGTTACCCCGGGGAGCTGTTTTTT | TRBJ2-2 | TRBD2 | TRBV4-3 | NA
CASSLGGAGSRLNYGYTF | TGTGCCAGCAGCTTGGGAGGGGCTGGATCGCGCTTAAACTATGGCTACACCTTC | TRBJ1-2 | NA | TRBV5-4 | NA
CASSPRTDQDTQYF | TGTGCCAGCAGCCCCCGGACAGATCAAGATACGCAGTATTTT | TRBJ2-3 | NA | TRBV9 | NA
CSDALPRDEQFF | TGCAGTGACGCCCTCCCTAGGGATGAGCAGTTCTTC | TRBJ2-1 | NA | TRBV29-1 | few
CASSPFGRGNTEAFF | TGTGCCAGCAGCCCCTTCGGGAGGGGGAACACTGAAGCTTTCTTT | TRBJ1-1 | NA | TRBV7-9 | few